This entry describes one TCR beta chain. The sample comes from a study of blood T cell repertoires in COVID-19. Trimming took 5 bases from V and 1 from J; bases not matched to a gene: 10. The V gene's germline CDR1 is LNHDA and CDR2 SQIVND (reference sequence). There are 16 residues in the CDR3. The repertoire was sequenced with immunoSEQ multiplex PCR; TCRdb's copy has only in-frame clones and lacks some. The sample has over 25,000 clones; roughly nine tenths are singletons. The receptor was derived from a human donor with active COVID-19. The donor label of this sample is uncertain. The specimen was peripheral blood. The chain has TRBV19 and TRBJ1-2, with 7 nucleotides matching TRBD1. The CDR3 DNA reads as TGTGCCAGTAGTGCAAATACAGGGGTCCTTAACTATGGCTACACCTTC. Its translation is CASSANTGVLNYGYTF. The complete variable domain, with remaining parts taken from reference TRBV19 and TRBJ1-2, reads DGGITQSPKYLFRKEGQNVTLSCEQNLNHDAMYWYRQDPGQGLRLIYYSQIVNDFQKGDIAEGYSVSREKKESFPLTVTSAQKNPTAFYLCASSANTGVLNYGYTFGSGTRLTVV.